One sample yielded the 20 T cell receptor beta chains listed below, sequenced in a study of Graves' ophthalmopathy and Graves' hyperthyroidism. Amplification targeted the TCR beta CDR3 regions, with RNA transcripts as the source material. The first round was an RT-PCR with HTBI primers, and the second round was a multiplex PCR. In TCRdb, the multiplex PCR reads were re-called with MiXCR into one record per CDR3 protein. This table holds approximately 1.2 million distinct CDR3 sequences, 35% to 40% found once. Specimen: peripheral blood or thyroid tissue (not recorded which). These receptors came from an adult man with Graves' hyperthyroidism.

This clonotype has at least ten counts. This CDR3 reads CASSLPGRYGYTF. DNA for the CDR3: TGTGCCAGCAGTTTACCGGGTCGGTATGGCTACACCTTC. The chain couples TRBV12-3 or TRBV12-4 to TRBJ1-2; no clear D gene. This CDR3 region has 13 residues. V lost 2 bases and J lost 5, with 9 bases in between.

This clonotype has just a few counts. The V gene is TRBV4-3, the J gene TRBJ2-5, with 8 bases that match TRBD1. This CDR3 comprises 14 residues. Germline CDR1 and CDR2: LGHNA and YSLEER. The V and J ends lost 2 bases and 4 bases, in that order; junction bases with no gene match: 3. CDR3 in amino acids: CASSQLRGPETQYF. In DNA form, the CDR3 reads TGCGCCAGCAGCCAACTCAGGGGGCCAGAGACCCAGTACTTC.

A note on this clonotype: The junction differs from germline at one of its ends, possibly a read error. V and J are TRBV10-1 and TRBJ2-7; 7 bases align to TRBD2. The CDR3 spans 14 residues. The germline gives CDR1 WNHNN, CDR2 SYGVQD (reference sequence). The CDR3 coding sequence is TGTGCCAGCAGACAGAGCGGGAACTACTACGAGCAGTACTTC. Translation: CASRQSGNYYEQYF.

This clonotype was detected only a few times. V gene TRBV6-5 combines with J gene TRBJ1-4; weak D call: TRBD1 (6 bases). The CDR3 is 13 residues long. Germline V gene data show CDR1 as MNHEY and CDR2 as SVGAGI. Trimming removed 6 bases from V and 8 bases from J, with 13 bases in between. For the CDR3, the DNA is TGTGCCAGCAGCACAGGGTTAAAGGAAAAACTGTTTTTT. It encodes CASSTGLKEKLFF.

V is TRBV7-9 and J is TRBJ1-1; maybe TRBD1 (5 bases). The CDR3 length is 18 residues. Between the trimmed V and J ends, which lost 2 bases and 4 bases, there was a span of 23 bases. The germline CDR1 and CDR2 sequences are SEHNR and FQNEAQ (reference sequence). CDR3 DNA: TGTGCCAGCAGCTTATCATCAGGGTCGTCGGCTAAGAGCACTGAAGCTTTCTTT. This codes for CASSLSSGSSAKSTEAFF.

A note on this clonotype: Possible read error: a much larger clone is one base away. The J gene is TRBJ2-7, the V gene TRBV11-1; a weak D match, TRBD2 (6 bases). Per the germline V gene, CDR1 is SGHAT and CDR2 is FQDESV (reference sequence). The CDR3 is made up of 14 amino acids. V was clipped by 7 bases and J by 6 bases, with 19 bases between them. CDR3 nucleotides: TGTGCCAGCACCCGGGAGAGGGTATCCCGCGAGCAGTACTTC. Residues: CASTRERVSREQYF.

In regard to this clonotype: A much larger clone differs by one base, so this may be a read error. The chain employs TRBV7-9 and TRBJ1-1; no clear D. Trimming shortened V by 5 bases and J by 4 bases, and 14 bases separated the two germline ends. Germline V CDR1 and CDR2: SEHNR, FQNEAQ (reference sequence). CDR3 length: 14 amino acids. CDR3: CASSPDRAVTEAFF. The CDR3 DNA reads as TGTGCCAGCAGCCCAGACCGCGCGGTCACTGAAGCTTTCTTT.

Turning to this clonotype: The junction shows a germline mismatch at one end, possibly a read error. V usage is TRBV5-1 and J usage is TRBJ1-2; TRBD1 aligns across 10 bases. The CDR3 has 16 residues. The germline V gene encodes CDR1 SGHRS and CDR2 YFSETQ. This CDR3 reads CAGSQNPGTGDYGYTF. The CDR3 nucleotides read TGCGCCGGCAGCCAGAACCCCGGGACAGGGGACTATGGCTACACCTTC. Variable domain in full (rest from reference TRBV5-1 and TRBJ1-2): KAGVTQTPRYLIKTRGQQVTLSCSPISGHRSVSWYQQTPGQGLQFLFEYFSETQRNKGNFPGRFSGRQFSNSRSEMNVSTLELGDSALYLCAGSQNPGTGDYGYTFGSGTRLTVV.

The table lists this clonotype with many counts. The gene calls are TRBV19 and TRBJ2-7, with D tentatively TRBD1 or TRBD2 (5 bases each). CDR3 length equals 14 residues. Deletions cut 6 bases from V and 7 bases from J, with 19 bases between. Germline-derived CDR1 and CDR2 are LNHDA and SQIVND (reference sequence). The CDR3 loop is CASSGMTGLGEQYF. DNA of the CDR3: TGTGCCAGTAGCGGAATGACGGGGCTGGGAGAGCAGTACTTC.

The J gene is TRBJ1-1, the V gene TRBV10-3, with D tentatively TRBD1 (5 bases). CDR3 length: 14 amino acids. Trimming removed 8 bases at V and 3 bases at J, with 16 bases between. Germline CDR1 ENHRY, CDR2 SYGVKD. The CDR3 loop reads CAIGVDTTYTEAFF. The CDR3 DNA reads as TGTGCCATCGGTGTGGACACTACCTACACTGAAGCTTTCTTT.

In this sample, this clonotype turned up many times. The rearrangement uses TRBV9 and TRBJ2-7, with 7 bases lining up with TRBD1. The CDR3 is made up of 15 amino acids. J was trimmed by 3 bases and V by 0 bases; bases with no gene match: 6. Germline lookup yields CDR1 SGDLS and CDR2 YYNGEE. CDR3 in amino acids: CASSVGDSEFYEQYF. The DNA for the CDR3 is TGTGCCAGCAGCGTAGGGGACAGCGAATTCTACGAGCAGTACTTC.

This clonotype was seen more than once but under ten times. The DNA of the CDR3 is TGTGCCAGCAGAAATACAGGGGGTGGGTACGAGCAGTACTTC. It specifies CASRNTGGGYEQYF. The gene calls are TRBV11-2 and TRBJ2-7, with 8 bases matching TRBD1. With 6 bases clipped from V and 4 bases from J, the junction kept 8 bases outside the gene matches. Germline V gene lookup returns CDR1 SGHAT and CDR2 FQNNGV. This CDR3 region has 14 residues.

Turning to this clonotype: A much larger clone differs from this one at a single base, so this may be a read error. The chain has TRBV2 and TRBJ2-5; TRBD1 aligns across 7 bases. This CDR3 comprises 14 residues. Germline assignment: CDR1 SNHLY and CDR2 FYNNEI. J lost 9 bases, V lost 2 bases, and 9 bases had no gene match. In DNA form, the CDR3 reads TGTGCCAGCAGTGAACCGACAGGGCTCGAGGCCCAGTACTTC. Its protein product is CASSEPTGLEAQYF.

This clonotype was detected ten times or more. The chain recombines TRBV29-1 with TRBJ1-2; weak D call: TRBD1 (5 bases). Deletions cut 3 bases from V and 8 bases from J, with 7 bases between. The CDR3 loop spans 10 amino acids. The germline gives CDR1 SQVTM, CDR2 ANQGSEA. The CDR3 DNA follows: TGCAGCGTTGACGGGGGGGGCTACACCTTC. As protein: CSVDGGGYTF.

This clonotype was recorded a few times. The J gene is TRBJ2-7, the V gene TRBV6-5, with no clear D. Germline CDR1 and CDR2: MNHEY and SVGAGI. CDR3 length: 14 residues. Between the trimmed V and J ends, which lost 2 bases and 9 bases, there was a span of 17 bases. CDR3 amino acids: CASSYTPYDGGQYF. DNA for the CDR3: TGTGCCAGCAGTTACACACCTTACGACGGTGGGCAGTACTTC.

CDR3 region: CASFDSNQPQHF. The CDR3 DNA sequence: TGTGCCAGCTTTGATAGCAATCAGCCCCAGCATTTT. The chain links TRBV25-1 to TRBJ1-5, with no clear D. V was trimmed by 8 bases and J by 0 bases, leaving 5 bases between them. Germline CDR1 is MGHDK and CDR2 is SYGVNS. The CDR3 runs to 12 residues.

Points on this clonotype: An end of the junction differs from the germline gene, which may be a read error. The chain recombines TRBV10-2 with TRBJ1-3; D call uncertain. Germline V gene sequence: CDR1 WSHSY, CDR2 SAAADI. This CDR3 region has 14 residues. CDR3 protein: CASSSRGQSNTIYF. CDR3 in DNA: TGTGCCAGCAGTTCCCGAGGGCAATCGAACACCATATATTTT.

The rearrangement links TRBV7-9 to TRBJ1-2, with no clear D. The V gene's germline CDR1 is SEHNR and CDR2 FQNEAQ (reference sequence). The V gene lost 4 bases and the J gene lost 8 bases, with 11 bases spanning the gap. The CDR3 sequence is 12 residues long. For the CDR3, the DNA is TGTGCCAGCAGCTCGAGTCTAGCGGGCTACACCTTC. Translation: CASSSSLAGYTF.

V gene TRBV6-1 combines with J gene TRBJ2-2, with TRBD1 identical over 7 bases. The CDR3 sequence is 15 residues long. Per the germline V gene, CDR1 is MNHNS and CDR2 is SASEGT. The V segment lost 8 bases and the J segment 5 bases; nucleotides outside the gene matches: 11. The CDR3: CASGFDRESTGELFF. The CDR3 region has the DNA TGTGCCAGCGGATTCGACAGGGAATCTACCGGGGAGCTGTTTTTT.

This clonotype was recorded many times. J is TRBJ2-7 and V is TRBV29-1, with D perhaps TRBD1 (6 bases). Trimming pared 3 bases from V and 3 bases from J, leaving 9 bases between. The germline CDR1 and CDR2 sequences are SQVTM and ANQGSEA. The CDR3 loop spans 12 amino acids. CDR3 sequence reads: CSVDRGSYEQYF. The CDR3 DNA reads TGCAGCGTTGACAGGGGAAGCTACGAGCAGTACTTC.